This record looks at one TCR beta chain sequence and its context. The target of this receptor is not known. No qualities accompany the bases; no much larger clone lies one base away. CDR1 is given as SNHLY and CDR2 as FYNNEI, both from the germline V gene. The V and J ends are trimmed by 6 bases and 4 bases, leaving 18 bases between them. Measured from the cysteine to the phenylalanine, the CDR3 is 15 residues long. CDR3 DNA only is kept here, 45 bases in frame from base 1. The data belong to a study of cytomegalovirus exposure and HLA in healthy donors (dated by TCRdb to about 2017). Background for the entire study: In an earlier analysis of some 550 of the donors, about 270 Gb of sequence data and 95 million to 130 million unique TCR beta sequences from some 170 million T cells were reported. An early release covering roughly 600 HLA-typed donors comprised roughly 300 gigabases of sequencing data and 85 million to 100 million unique TCR sequences. The genetic ancestry cluster associated with self-reported Caucasian donors included about 84% of the approximately 400 genotyped donors. The study aimed to test whether cataloging public T cell receptors could reveal signatures of past pathogen exposure. The T cell repertoires of 700 or so subjects were profiled by immunosequencing and related to cytomegalovirus serostatus. Along with the approximately 670-subject first cohort, a separate validation cohort of over 90 different subjects was used. The study combined high-throughput TCR immunosequencing, statistical association of individual TCRs with disease status, and machine learning to predict cytomegalovirus infection status. A later analysis re-analyzed previously published TCR beta repertoires from 650 to 800 donors and added high-resolution HLA genotyping to study TCR occurrence patterns. Rather than drawing on any new phenotypic data, the later analysis identified candidate immune exposures from TCR beta sequences and the way those sequences occurred across donors. In an earlier analysis of a few hundred of the donors, high-throughput TCR beta sequencing was used to judge whether each TCR beta V gene segment behaved as functional or pseudogenic. Donor age, sex, ethnicity and CMV serostatus were compiled alongside the repertoire data. A later genetic analysis used genome-wide SNP genotypes for 398 of the 666 donors, treating that subset as a discovery cohort. Every discovery cohort repertoire had been produced on one sequencing platform. Both class I and class II loci were covered by HLA typing, at four-digit resolution. Typing coverage varied by locus: roughly 629-640 donors for A, B, C, DRB1 and DQB1; about 520 for DQA1; 606 for DPA1; approximately 490 for DPB1. Four to six DR-DQ haplotypes were handled as single units for association and clustering, since linkage in the cohort was strong. Among about 370 genotyped donors of the cohort, an average of around 250,000 unique TCR beta nucleotide sequences was sequenced per donor, of which 15% to 20% were non-productive. The investigation overall reported the following: Immune exposure information for the cohort was limited to CMV serostatus. The study gave a list of more than 150 TCR beta chains associated with cytomegalovirus. A later analysis associated 15,000 or so TCR beta sequences with specific HLA alleles at a false discovery rate of 0.05. The authors suggested that the approach could potentially be generalized to other disease states and immunological phenotypes. Cytomegalovirus status was reported to be diagnosed by the classifier with high specificity and sensitivity in both the original and validation cohorts. HLA typing was unavailable for some donors at each locus, so association tests used only the typed subset. In a later analysis, HLA-associated TCR beta chains showed more clonal expansion and lower generation probabilities than non-associated chains that were equally common. The sequencing pipeline was judged likely to have produced a cluster of highly shared sequence variants as a technical artifact. According to a later analysis, TCR association rates differed among HLA loci, with DRB1 alleles showing the most associated TCRs and HLA-C alleles showing the fewest. In a later genetic analysis, fewer N-insertions in productive TCRs were reported among donors in an Asian-associated ancestry cluster than the approximately 670-donor mean. In an earlier analysis of some 500 of the donors, most TCR beta V segments appeared in productive rearrangements about 90% or about 30% of the time, broadly matching IMGT annotations. Most CMV-associated TCR beta chains appeared to be HLA-restricted in a later analysis, and the HLA associations seemed to be driven largely by CMV exposure. Correlated functional status among segregating V segments might reflect linkage disequilibrium, but an unknown experimental factor could not be ruled out. Across donors, most TCR sequences were observed very rarely, whereas some public TCRs were present in many individuals. A few of the identified cytomegalovirus-associated TCR beta chains were confirmed in vitro to be specific for cytomegalovirus antigens. Some IMGT-functional V segments, including TRBV6-2 and TRBV6-3, could not be distinguished by the 87-base-pair reads and were therefore excluded. When HLA alleles, especially DR and DQ, strongly co-occurred, attributing TCR associations to individual alleles was difficult. Because counts were too low, fewer than 20 rarely observed V segments, including chromosome 9 orphons, were excluded from the earlier analysis of several hundred of the donors. A further reported finding was that TCR beta sequences accurately predicted the HLA-A and HLA-B alleles for most subjects in the first cohort. Several of the top co-occurrence clusters appeared to be linked to parvovirus B19, influenza, CMV and Epstein-Barr virus, according to a later analysis. Only TCR beta chains were sequenced in this cohort, and the absence of alpha or paired-chain data limited detectable features. Sequencing depth was assumed to be roughly uniform across donors in the presence/absence analyses, though that assumption may not hold. A later genetic analysis associated a missense DCLRE1C variant with V-gene and J-gene trimming of TCR beta chains, and an independent cohort replicated the association.

Library creation used the immunoSEQ multiplex PCR assay. The multiplex PCR relied on a mix of 60 forward primers for TCR Vbeta segments and 13 reverse primers for TCR Jbeta segments. Amplification of the CDR3 region of rearranged TCR beta genes was performed with a multiplex PCR assay on genomic DNA. The amplified TCR beta libraries were sequenced on the Illumina HiSeq System as 87-base-pair reads. The paper's data handling went like this. Across the 600 to 700 repertoires, a later analysis counted some 80 million unique TCR beta chains, 8.5 million to 12 million of which were shared by at least two donors. To remove PCR and sequencing errors, raw reads were error-corrected and collapsed into unique sequences using a nearest-neighbor algorithm that merged closely related sequences. Alignment of CDR3 sequences to IMGT reference sequences was used to assign V, D and J gene segments. Each retained sequence needed at least a six-nucleotide match to both a V gene segment and a J gene segment. A rearrangement counted as productive if the CDR3 had no stop codons and remained in frame with V and J, and every other rearrangement counted as non-productive. CDR3 was defined according to IMGT convention as the region running from the second conserved V-encoded cysteine to the conserved J-encoded phenylalanine. In an earlier analysis of 500 to 650 of the donors, sequences lacking an unambiguous match to a single V gene segment were excluded. An earlier analysis of a few hundred of the donors classified V segments as functional when productive rearrangements were above 56.7% and as segregating when the standard deviation between donors was above 5%. A statistical classification framework was built to diagnose cytomegalovirus status from the catalog of TCR beta chain sequences. In a later analysis, TCR nucleotide sequences were compared against IMGT/GENE-DB human TR gene sequences so that V and J genes could be assigned. In a later analysis, CDR3 sequences and most-parsimonious VDJ recombination scenarios were assigned using the TCRdist pipeline. A later analysis defined each TCR beta chain by its CDR3 amino acid sequence plus V-gene family, and excluded reads lacking a unique V-gene family. A later analysis removed several hundred highly shared, low-generation-probability nucleotide sequences to deal with suspected cross-contamination and a sequencing artifact. In a later analysis, a clonal expansion index for each public chain was calculated from normalized within-repertoire ranks of inferred template counts. In a later analysis, generation probabilities were computed using a VDJ recombination model fitted to out-of-frame rearrangements, and the results were checked against IGoR. In a later analysis, TCR-TCR, TCR-HLA and TCR-CMV co-occurrence was scored with hypergeometric tests, and a repertoire-size bias correction was applied to TCR pairs. In a later analysis, false discovery rates were estimated by permuting HLA or CMV assignments 20 times. In a later analysis, co-occurring TCRs were grouped using DBSCAN, with TCRdist sequence similarity added in when clustering inside HLA-allele-positive subsets. For co-occurrence clustering, repertoires with fewer than 30,000 or more than 120,000 public chains were excluded, along with 5 or 6 repertoires with anomalous nucleotide sharing. The table comes from immuneACCESS by way of TCRdb, which keeps in-frame sequences with V and J called. Part of the clones is missing from these tables; in studies checked, under half for an unresolved V gene and the rest for unknown reasons. V and J calls and clone size are copied from that table; D and trimming were computed from the DNA. The sample data list 150,000 to 200,000 clones, and less than 85% of these were observed just once. Clones ranked in the top ten supply 5.7% of the sample.

The cohort comprised fewer than 700 healthy bone marrow donors. At the time of sampling, every cohort member was nominally healthy, though immune exposures that went unrecorded were likely present. The donor was CMV seronegative and was included in the group of 352 seronegative cohort members. Every donor gave a peripheral blood sample, and the peripheral blood mononuclear cells from that sample were used for TCR beta sequencing. The Qiagen DNeasy Blood Extraction Kit was used to extract genomic DNA from the blood cell samples. The sequence derives from a man in his forties in good health and CMV-seronegative. This chain is built from TRBV2 and TRBJ1-1; a tentative D match to TRBD1 spans 6 bases. The sample comprised PBMCs. The DNA is as follows: TGTGCCAGCAGCCCGTTGGGGCGGGGGCCCACTGAAGCTTTCTTT. This yields the protein CASSPLGRGPTEAFF.